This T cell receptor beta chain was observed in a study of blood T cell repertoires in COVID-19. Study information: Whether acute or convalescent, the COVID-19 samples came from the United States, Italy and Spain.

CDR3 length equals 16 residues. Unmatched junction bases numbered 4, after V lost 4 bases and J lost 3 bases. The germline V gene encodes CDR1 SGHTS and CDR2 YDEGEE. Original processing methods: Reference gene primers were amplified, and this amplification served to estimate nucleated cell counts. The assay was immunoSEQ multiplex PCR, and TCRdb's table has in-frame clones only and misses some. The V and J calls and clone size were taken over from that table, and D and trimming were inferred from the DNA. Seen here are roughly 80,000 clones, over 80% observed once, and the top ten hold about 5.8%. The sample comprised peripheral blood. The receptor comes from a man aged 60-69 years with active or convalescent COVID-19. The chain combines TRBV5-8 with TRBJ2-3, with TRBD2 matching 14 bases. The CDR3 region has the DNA TGTGCCAGCAGCCGGACTAGCGGGGGGTTTACAGATACGCAGTATTTT. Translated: CASSRTSGGFTDTQYF.